The text below deals with one T cell receptor beta chain. The sample holds one count of this clone. The antigen it binds to is not known. The record has no base qualities; no much larger clone is one base away. Healthy HIV-negative adults with no recently reported acute infections or vaccinations were included as donors. Every donor was a Caucasian adult living in Nashville, Tennessee, USA. For unsorted samples, about 90 million PBMCs were counted, and genomic DNA was extracted using the QIAamp DNA Blood Mini kit. After blood collection by leukapheresis, PBMCs were isolated using Ficoll-Histopaque density gradient centrifugation and then cryopreserved in the vapor phase of liquid nitrogen. This sample is drawn from a study of shared clonotypes between healthy human individuals (dated by TCRdb to 2019 to 2021). With respect to the entire study: The cohort included three men and a couple of women between 18 and 49 years of age. To increase sequencing depth and limit assay-specific biases, TCR repertoire library preparation and sequencing were carried out by different laboratories using diverse techniques. Per donor, leukapheresis produced somewhere between about 0.94 and 8.9 billion PBMCs. To estimate repertoire size and how much clonotype sharing occurs between individuals, the study deeply sequenced the blood TCR repertoires of about 5 healthy adults.

What the work shows at the level of the full study, not this receptor alone: The genetic and exposure-history diversity represented was limited by the small number of donors. Sampling was limited to blood, and TCR repertoires in tissue likely differ from TCR repertoires in blood. Pairwise subsampling led to the expectation that sequencing depth would affect the degree of clonotype sharing among donors.

Using the deep immunoSEQ assay, TCR CDR3 regions were amplified from genomic DNA by multiplex PCR. For each cell subset, the extracted genomic DNA was distributed evenly across all wells of several immunoSEQ 96-well plates, and each plate served as one replicate. For unsorted PBMC, around 290 ng of genomic DNA, equivalent to approximately 30,000 T cell genomes, went into each replicate PCR. Genomic DNA from unsorted PBMC was sequenced over ten immunoSEQ deep assay plates. The purified libraries were quantified using a Qubit 3.0 fluorometer, sized with a Bioanalyzer 2100, and then quantified again using the KAPA Library Quantification kit. Every immunoSEQ 96-well plate was sequenced on a dedicated single-read 150-cycle Illumina NextSeq 550 flow cell. The paper's processing steps were these. Because the immunoSEQ output included only junctional sequences and no quality scores, the filtering could not be the same as the filtering used for full-length reads. To assign V/J genes and CDR3, sequences were annotated against IMGT germline references using PyIR, a Python wrapper for IgBLAST v1.9. Reads were removed for weak V/J assignments (E-value above 1e-6), missing CDR3, stop codons, out-of-frame junctions, or ambiguous translated residues. V3J clonotypes were defined as sequences sharing an identical inferred V gene, J gene, and CDR3 amino acid sequence. Percentage overlap between repertoires was computed as shared unique clonotypes divided by the size of the smaller repertoire. Richness of each repertoire was evaluated using RTK rarefaction, the Chao1 estimator, and Recon v2.1 estimates of unobserved clonotypes. Entries here come from immuneACCESS through TCRdb and include only in-frame sequences with V and J called. Some clones fail to appear in such tables; in the studies checked, an unresolved V gene covers under half of the shortfall, and the cause of the remainder is unknown. V and J calls and clone size are as listed in that table; D and trimming were resolved from the DNA. This sample is represented by about 560,000 clones; around three quarters of them were singletons. The ten largest clonotypes hold approximately 12% of the sample.

The sequenced material came from PBMCs. The TCR comes from a woman between 40 and 55 years old in good health. Some clones in this sample may be carry-over from other donors' samples.

The DNA reads TGTGCCAGCAGCCTCATCGGGACTAGCCAGGGTGAGCAGTTCTTC. Its protein reads: CASSLIGTSQGEQFF. The chain is assembled from TRBV7-2 and TRBJ2-1, with 9 middle bases fitting TRBD2. Via the germline V gene, CDR1 is SGHTA and CDR2 FQGNSA. The CDR3 contains 15 residues, cysteine and phenylalanine counted. The CDR3 DNA has 45 bases and is translated from base 1. For this chain, trimming is 5 bases at the V end and 9 bases at the J end, and the number of junction bases without a gene match is 11.